This T cell receptor (beta chain) originates from a study of T cells in Graves' hyperthyroidism and ophthalmopathy. Study in general: Any treatment followed the collection of peripheral blood at initial diagnosis. Whole-study results and caveats: Among thyroid clonotypes expanded above 0.001, most also appeared in blood.

Uncontrolled infection, other autoimmune disease, pregnancy or lactation barred patients from enrollment. In the case of this clonotype: The target antigen is unknown. No conserved phenylalanine or tryptophan is present at the end of the CDR3, so a read error is the likely explanation.

Amplification of TCR beta CDR3 regions used RNA as the template. Using the HTBI primer set, a first-round RT-PCR was run on the TCR CDR3. TCRdb called the multiplex PCR reads again in MiXCR, with one record for every CDR3 protein. The repertoire consists of about 58,000 distinct CDR3 sequences, with about 50% occurring once and the leading ten covering 12%. The CDR3 sequence is 13 residues long. The V and J ends lost 6 bases and 5 bases respectively, with 13 bases between them. Per the germline V gene, CDR1 is SEHNR and CDR2 is FQNEAQ (reference sequence). What was sequenced was blood. This TCR came from a woman aged 30 to 39 with Graves' ophthalmopathy. The chain couples TRBV7-9 to TRBJ2-5; D might be TRBD1 or TRBD2, each matching 5 bases. Written as DNA, the CDR3 is TGTGCCAGCAGTACAGGATCTAGCGAGACCCAGTACCTC. Amino acids: CASSTGSSETQYL.